This TCR beta chain came from a study of T-cell reconstitution after alpha-beta-depleted transplantation in children. Overall study results and limits: Some patients' high day-60 TCRbeta diversity was traced to surviving recipient T cells and thymic progenitors. It was newly produced T cells that mostly accounted for T-cell counts and diversity one year after transplant. Alpha-beta T cells about two months after transplant reportedly derived from several hundred expanded graft clones.

This clonotype showed up just a few times. Its specificity is unknown. Using unique molecular identifiers, the investigators prepared the TCRbeta library. One entry per CDR3 protein, called by TCRdb with MiXCR from the PCR reads. There are some 460,000 distinct CDR3 sequences in the sample; 15% to 20% occur only once, and just under 30% lies in the top ten. The CDR3 has 19 residues. Trimming shortened V by 3 bases and J by 0 bases, and 18 bases separated the two germline ends. This sequence joins TRBV12-3 or TRBV12-4 and TRBJ2-6; D ambiguous. The sequenced sample was PBMCs, mostly from graft donor cells, obtained 360 days after TCRalphabeta/CD19-depleted stem cell transplant. The sequence was obtained from a boy younger than two who had a stem cell transplant for Wiskott-Aldrich syndrome, so the T cells may come from the graft donor. The CDR3 is CASSFSFAPSVSGANVLTF. For the CDR3, the DNA is TGTGCCAGCAGTTTTTCTTTCGCCCCCAGCGTCTCTGGGGCCAACGTCCTGACTTTC.